The 19 T cell receptor beta chains given below trace back to one sample, sequenced in a study of cytomegalovirus exposure and HLA in healthy donors. It was with 60 Vbeta and 13 Jbeta primers that the PCR ran. Generated by immunoSEQ multiplex PCR, the TCRdb table keeps only in-frame clones and is missing some. The repertoire holds about 160,000 clones, with about 85% as singletons. The sample comprised PBMCs. The receptors shown here come from a man younger than 35 in good health and CMV-seronegative.

The chain employs TRBV18 and TRBJ1-2, with 7 bases identical to TRBD1. With 3 bases clipped from V and 1 base from J, the junction kept 14 bases outside the gene matches. The CDR3 has 18 amino acids. Germline V lookup: CDR1 KGHSH, CDR2 LQKENI. CDR3 region: CASSPEPPQTGLNYGYTF. The CDR3 bases are TGTGCCAGCTCACCCGAGCCCCCCCAGACAGGGCTTAACTATGGCTACACCTTC.

A word on this clone: At one end, the junction sequence differs from germline, possibly due to a read error. This chain uses TRBV7-9 with TRBJ2-1, with 7 bases matching TRBD1. Germline CDR1 reads SEHNR; CDR2 reads FQNEAQ (reference sequence). This CDR3 is built from 11 residues. The CDR3 region has the DNA TGTTCCAGCAACAGGGGTGTTGAGCAGTTCTTC. Translation gives CSSNRGVEQFF.

The rearrangement uses TRBV7-6 and TRBJ2-5; 8 nucleotides match TRBD1. Germline loops: CDR1 SGHVS, CDR2 FNYEAQ. The J segment lost 4 bases and the V segment lost 1 base, leaving 8 bases of the junction unmatched. This CDR3 is built from 16 residues. DNA of the CDR3: TGTGCCAGCAGCTTAGGTCCGCAGGGGGCAGGAGAGACCCAGTACTTC. This codes for CASSLGPQGAGETQYF.

This clone was detected once. The chain links TRBV5-1 to TRBJ1-2; a weak D match, TRBD1 (6 bases). This CDR3 contains 15 residues. Germline V lookup: CDR1 SGHRS, CDR2 YFSETQ. V gave up 0 bases and J gave up 8 bases, with 17 bases separating them. CDR3 nucleotide sequence: TGCGCCAGCAGCTTGGCCGGCAGGGGAGTAACGGGCTACACCTTC. As protein: CASSLAGRGVTGYTF.

To note about this clone: An end of the junction does not agree with germline; a read error may underlie this. This CDR3 is also generated by other DNA sequences in the sample. The J gene is TRBJ1-1, the V gene TRBV11-1, with a tentative D call TRBD1 (5 bases). CDR1 SGHAT and CDR2 FQDESV come from the germline V gene (reference sequence). There are 12 residues in the CDR3. CDR3 loop: CASSLRTYEAFF. The CDR3, as DNA: TGCGCCAGCAGCTTGAGGACATACGAAGCTTTCTTT.

This clone was detected only a few times. The chain employs TRBV7-2 and TRBJ2-7; D is perhaps TRBD1 (6 bases). Trimming removed 5 bases at V and 2 bases at J, with 16 bases between. The CDR3 runs 15 residues. Germline lookup yields CDR1 SGHTA and CDR2 FQGNSA. The CDR3 spells CASSLGQTQTYEQYF. DNA of the CDR3: TGTGCCAGCAGCCTAGGACAGACCCAGACCTACGAGCAGTACTTC.

The gene calls are TRBV19 and TRBJ1-3, with D uncertain. V lost 6 bases to trimming and J lost 3 bases, with 6 bases between them. The germline gives CDR1 LNHDA, CDR2 SQIVND (reference sequence). The CDR3 has 12 amino acids. The CDR3 DNA reads as TGTGCCAGTAGCCGCAGTGGAAACACCATATATTTT. As protein: CASSRSGNTIYF.

The chain couples TRBV4-2 to TRBJ2-7, with a weak D call TRBD1 (6 bases). The CDR3 is made up of 17 amino acids. The V end lost 0 bases, the J end lost 1 base, and 16 bases lay between the germline ends. Germline CDR1 reads LGHNA; CDR2 reads YNFKEQ. CDR3 protein: CASSQDSQTTGSYEQYF. The CDR3 DNA follows: TGTGCCAGCAGCCAAGATTCCCAAACGACAGGATCCTACGAGCAGTACTTC.

The rearrangement uses TRBV27 and TRBJ2-7; D uncertain. The germline V gene has CDR1 MNHEY and CDR2 SMNVEV (reference sequence). Trimming left V 4 bases short and J 3 bases short, with 7 bases between. The CDR3 is 12 amino acids. The CDR3: CASSSNYYEQYF. The CDR3 nucleotides read TGTGCCAGCAGTTCGAACTACTACGAGCAGTACTTC.

The chain links TRBV6-1 to TRBJ1-2; TRBD1 agrees at 8 bases. V lost 1 base to trimming and J lost 1 base; unmatched junction nucleotides: 2. The CDR3 has 15 amino acids. Per germline, CDR1 MNHNS and CDR2 SASEGT. CDR3 DNA: TGTGCCAGCAGTGAAGAGGGACAGGTTAACTATGGCTACACCTTC. Its protein is CASSEEGQVNYGYTF.

This sequence joins TRBV28 and TRBJ2-1, with D possibly matching TRBD1 (6 bases). This CDR3 comprises 15 residues. The V end was cut by 3 bases, the J end by 7 bases, with 16 bases between. Germline values: CDR1 MDHEN, CDR2 SYDVKM. As DNA, the CDR3 is TGTGCCAGCAGTTTGGCGGTAGGGGGTAGGAATGAGCAGTTCTTC. Protein: CASSLAVGGRNEQFF. Filled out from reference TRBV28 and TRBJ2-1, the complete variable domain reads DVKVTQSSRYLVKRTGEKVFLECVQDMDHENMFWYRQDPGLGLRLIYFSYDVKMKEKGDIPEGYSVSREKKERFSLILESASTNQTSMYLCASSLAVGGRNEQFFGPGTRLTVL.

This clone has just a few counts. The V and J genes are TRBV9 and TRBJ1-4; possibly TRBD1 for D (5 bases). This CDR3 comprises 14 residues. Trimming pared 4 bases from V and 15 bases from J, leaving 22 bases between. Per the germline V gene, CDR1 is SGDLS and CDR2 is YYNGEE. CDR3 bases: TGTGCCAGCAGCCCCCTTCCCGACAGCTTTCGTATGTTTTTT. It codes for CASSPLPDSFRMFF. The complete variable domain, with remaining parts taken from reference TRBV9 and TRBJ1-4, reads DSGVTQTPKHLITATGQRVTLRCSPRSGDLSVYWYQQSLDQGLQFLIQYYNGEERAKGNILERFSAQQFPDLHSELNLSSLELGDSALYFCASSPLPDSFRMFFGSGTQLSVL.

This clone has just one count. The chain recombines TRBV5-6 with TRBJ2-7, with D possibly being TRBD1 (6 bases). V was shortened by 5 bases and J by 0 bases, with 24 bases between the two germline ends. There are 18 residues in the CDR3. Per the germline V gene, CDR1 is SGHDT and CDR2 is YYEEEE. In DNA, the CDR3 is TGTGCCAGCAGTGCGATAGCGCACCAGGGGATCAGCTCCTACGAGCAGTACTTC. As protein: CASSAIAHQGISSYEQYF.

This chain connects TRBV28 to TRBJ2-5; TRBD1 matches at 7 bases. The CDR3 has 16 residues. V trimming: 6 bases; J trimming: 2 bases; junction bases outside the gene matches: 12. CDR1 and CDR2 from the germline V gene are MDHEN and SYDVKM. CDR3 nucleotides: TGTGCCAGCAGCACCCCGACGACAGGGCCTCAAGAGACCCAGTACTTC. Amino acid sequence: CASSTPTTGPQETQYF.

The chain uses TRBV6-1 and TRBJ1-4; D is possibly TRBD1 (5 bases). The CDR3 totals 14 residues. V dropped 5 bases and J dropped 8 bases, with 15 bases sitting between them. Germline CDR1 and CDR2: MNHNS and SASEGT. The CDR3, as DNA: TGTGCCAGCAGTTTACAGGACCAGAGGGAAAAACTGTTTTTT. It translates to CASSLQDQREKLFF.

The chain couples TRBV28 to TRBJ1-4, with TRBD1 identical over 7 bases. Looked up from germline, CDR1 is MDHEN and CDR2 is SYDVKM. Trimming took 8 bases from V and 4 from J; bases not matched to a gene: 1. The CDR3 covers 12 residues. CDR3 residues: CASGQVNEKLFF. The CDR3 DNA follows: TGTGCCAGCGGACAGGTTAATGAAAAACTGTTTTTT.

The rearrangement joins TRBV7-3 to TRBJ2-2; a weak D match, TRBD1 (6 bases). V lost 5 bases and J lost 4, with 14 bases in between. The CDR3 spans 15 residues. Germline V gives CDR1 SGHTA, CDR2 FQGTGA. The CDR3 reads CASSRDRSITGELFF. The CDR3, as DNA: TGTGCCAGCAGCCGAGACAGGTCGATCACCGGGGAGCTGTTTTTT.

To note about this clone: The sample carries other DNA sequences with the same CDR3. CDR3 DNA sequence: TGCAGCGTTTCAGGGTCCGCTCCCCCAATGAACACTGAAGCTTTCTTT. Its translation: CSVSGSAPPMNTEAFF. The chain couples TRBV29-1 to TRBJ1-1; tentative D call: TRBD1 (5 bases). V gave up 5 bases and J gave up 0 bases, with 19 bases separating them. CDR1 and CDR2 from the germline V gene are SQVTM and ANQGSEA. This CDR3 comprises 16 residues.

The gene calls are TRBV19 and TRBJ2-1; 7 bases line up with TRBD2. Germline values: CDR1 LNHDA, CDR2 SQIVND (reference sequence). Germline trimming cut 7 bases from V and 5 bases from J; bases unmatched to any gene: 5. CDR3 length: 13 amino acids. The DNA of the CDR3 is TGTGCCAGTACTGGGACTAATAACAATGAGCAGTTCTTC. Amino acid sequence: CASTGTNNNEQFF.